The following is a T cell receptor (beta chain) sequence with its context. It may be a read error: a sequence one base away is much more abundant. The data were obtained in a study of blood T cell repertoires in COVID-19. For the study at large: Researchers got acute and convalescent COVID-19 samples from the United States, Italy and Spain.

Deletions cut 4 bases from V and 4 bases from J, with 11 bases between. Germline V gene sequence: CDR1 SGDLS, CDR2 YYNGEE. CDR3 length equals 13 residues. The data were produced by immunoSEQ multiplex PCR, yet TCRdb's version contains in-frame clones alone and is incomplete. The sample records 180,000 or so clones, 76% being singletons. The rearrangement uses TRBV9 and TRBJ1-1, with D possibly TRBD1 on 6 matching bases. The specimen sequenced was peripheral blood. This clonotype originated in a woman in her forties or fifties with active or convalescent COVID-19. For the CDR3, the DNA is TGTGCCAGCAGCACCACAGGGACCACTGAAGCTTTCTTT. Its translation is CASSTTGTTEAFF.